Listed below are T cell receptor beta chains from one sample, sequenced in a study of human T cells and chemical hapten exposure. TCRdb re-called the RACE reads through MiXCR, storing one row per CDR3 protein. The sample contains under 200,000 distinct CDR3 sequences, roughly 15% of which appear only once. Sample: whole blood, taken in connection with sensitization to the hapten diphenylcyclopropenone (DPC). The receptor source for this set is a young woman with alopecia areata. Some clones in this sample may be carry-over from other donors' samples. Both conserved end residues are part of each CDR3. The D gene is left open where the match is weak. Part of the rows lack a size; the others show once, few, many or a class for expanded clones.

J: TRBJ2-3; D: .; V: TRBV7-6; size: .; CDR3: CASSSLGVSRRNYTDTQYF; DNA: TGTGCCAGCAGCTCCCTGGGAGTAAGTCGGCGGAACTACACAGATACGCAGTATTTT
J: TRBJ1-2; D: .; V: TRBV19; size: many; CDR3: CASSVVISSPYGYTF; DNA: TGTGCCAGTAGCGTAGTCATATCCAGCCCCTATGGCTACACCTTC
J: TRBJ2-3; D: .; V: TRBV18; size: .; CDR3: CASSPASTDTQYF; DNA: TGTGCCAGCTCACCAGCTAGCACAGATACGCAGTATTTT
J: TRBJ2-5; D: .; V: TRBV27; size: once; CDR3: CASRHRERETQYF; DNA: TGTGCCAGCAGACACAGGGAACGGGAGACCCAGTACTTC
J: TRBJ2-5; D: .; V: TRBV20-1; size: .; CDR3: CSASPRVETQYF; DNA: TGCAGTGCTAGCCCCCGCGTCGAGACCCAGTACTTC
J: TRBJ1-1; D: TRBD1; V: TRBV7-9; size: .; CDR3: CASSSDRDTEAFF; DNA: TGTGCCAGCAGCTCCGACAGGGATACTGAAGCTTTCTTT
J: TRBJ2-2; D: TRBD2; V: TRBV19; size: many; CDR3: CASTPQRGSGELFF; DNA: TGTGCCAGTACCCCCCAGCGGGGTTCCGGGGAGCTGTTTTTT
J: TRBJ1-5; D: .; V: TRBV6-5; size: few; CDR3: CASSIGQYSNQPQHF; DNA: TGTGCCAGCAGTATCGGACAGTATAGCAATCAGCCCCAGCATTTT
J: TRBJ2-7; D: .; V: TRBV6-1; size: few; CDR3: CASSLNRSPVEQYF; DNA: TGTGCCAGCAGCTTAAACCGCAGTCCCGTCGAGCAGTACTTC
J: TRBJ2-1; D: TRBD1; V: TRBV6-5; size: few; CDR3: CASSYDRVLNEQFF; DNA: TGTGCCAGCAGTTACGACAGGGTTCTAAATGAGCAGTTCTTC
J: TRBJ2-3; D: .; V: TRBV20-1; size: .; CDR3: CSARVARSTQYF; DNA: TGCAGTGCTAGAGTTGCCAGAAGCACGCAGTATTTT
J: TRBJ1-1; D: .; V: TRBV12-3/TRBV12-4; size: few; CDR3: CASRPQGGNTEAFF; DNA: TGTGCCAGCAGGCCACAGGGAGGCAACACTGAAGCTTTCTTT
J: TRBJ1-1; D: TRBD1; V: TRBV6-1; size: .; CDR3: CASSDRTGTEAFF; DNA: TGTGCCAGCAGTGACCGGACAGGGACTGAAGCTTTCTTT
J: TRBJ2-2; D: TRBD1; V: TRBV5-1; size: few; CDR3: CASSSRGSGTGELFF; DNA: TGCGCCAGCAGCTCCAGGGGGTCGGGGACCGGGGAGCTGTTTTTT
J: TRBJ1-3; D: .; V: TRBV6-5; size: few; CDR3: CASSYDGNTIYF; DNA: TGTGCCAGCAGTTACGACGGAAACACCATATATTTT
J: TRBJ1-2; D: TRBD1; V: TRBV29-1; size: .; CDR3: CSAELRGLGNGYTF; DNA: TGCAGCGCCGAACTCAGGGGGCTAGGTAACGGCTACACCTTC
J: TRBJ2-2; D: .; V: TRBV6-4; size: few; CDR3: CASSELPTGLTGELFF; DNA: TGTGCCAGCAGTGAATTACCGACAGGCTTGACCGGGGAGCTGTTTTTT
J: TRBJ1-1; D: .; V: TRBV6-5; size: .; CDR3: CASSYSRDAGSEAFF; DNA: TGTGCCAGCAGTTACTCGAGGGACGCGGGTTCTGAAGCTTTCTTT
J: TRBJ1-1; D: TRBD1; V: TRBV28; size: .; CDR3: CASRGTGINTEAFF; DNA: TGTGCCAGCAGGGGGACAGGGATTAACACTGAAGCTTTCTTT
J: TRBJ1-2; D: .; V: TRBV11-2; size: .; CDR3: CASSHRSDRTNYGYTF; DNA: TGTGCCAGCAGCCACCGATCTGACAGGACTAACTATGGCTACACCTTC
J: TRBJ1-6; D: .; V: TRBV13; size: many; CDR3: CASSLGGAARFGNSPLHF; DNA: TGTGCCAGCAGCTTAGGCGGTGCAGCGAGGTTCGGGAATTCACCCCTCCACTTT
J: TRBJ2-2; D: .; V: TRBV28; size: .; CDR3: CATRGIRELFF; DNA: TGTGCCACAAGGGGCATCCGGGAGCTGTTTTTT
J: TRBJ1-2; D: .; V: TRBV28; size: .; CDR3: CASSLIVVPGLPYGYTF; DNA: TGTGCCAGCAGTTTAATCGTCGTCCCAGGGCTACCCTATGGCTACACCTTC
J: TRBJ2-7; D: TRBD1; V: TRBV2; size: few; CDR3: CASISAGTGVEQYF; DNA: TGTGCCAGCATCAGTGCCGGGACAGGGGTCGAGCAGTACTTC
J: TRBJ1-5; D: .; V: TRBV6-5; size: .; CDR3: CASSYAQGVQPQHF; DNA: TGTGCCAGCAGTTATGCACAGGGAGTCCAGCCCCAGCATTTT
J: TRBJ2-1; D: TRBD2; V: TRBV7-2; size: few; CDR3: CASSPVAGLKNEQFF; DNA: TGTGCCAGCAGCCCTGTAGCGGGATTAAAAAATGAGCAGTTCTTC
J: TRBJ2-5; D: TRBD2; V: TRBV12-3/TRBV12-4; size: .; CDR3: CASSKSGGVQETQYF; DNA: TGTGCCAGCAGCAAGAGCGGGGGTGTCCAAGAGACCCAGTACTTC
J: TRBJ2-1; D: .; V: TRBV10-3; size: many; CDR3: CAISERQGMGSYNEQFF; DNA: TGTGCCATCAGTGAGAGGCAGGGGATGGGATCCTACAATGAGCAGTTCTTC
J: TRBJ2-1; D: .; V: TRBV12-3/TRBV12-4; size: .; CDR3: CASSLPAAGYNEQFF; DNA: TGTGCCAGCAGTTTACCAGCGGCTGGCTACAATGAGCAGTTCTTC
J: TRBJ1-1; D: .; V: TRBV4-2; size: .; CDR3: CASSQEAGRGNTEAFF; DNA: TGTGCCAGCAGCCAAGAGGCAGGGAGGGGGAACACTGAAGCTTTCTTT
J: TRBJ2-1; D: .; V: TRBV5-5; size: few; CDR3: CASSLDRTLAYNEQFF; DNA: TGTGCCAGCAGCTTGGACAGGACTCTGGCCTACAATGAGCAGTTCTTC
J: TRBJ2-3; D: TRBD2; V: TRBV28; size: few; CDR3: CASSPGGLAGGGDTRYF; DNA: TGTGCCAGCAGTCCCGGGGGACTAGCGGGAGGTGGAGATACGCGGTATTTT
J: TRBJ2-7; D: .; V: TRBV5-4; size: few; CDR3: CASSLDRDEQYF; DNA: TGTGCCAGCAGCTTGGACCGGGACGAGCAGTACTTC
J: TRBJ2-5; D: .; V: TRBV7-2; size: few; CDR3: CASSITTRWETQYF; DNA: TGTGCCAGCAGCATTACGACTAGATGGGAGACCCAGTACTTC
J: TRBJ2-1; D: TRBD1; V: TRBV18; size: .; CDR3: CASSRKRDRSYNEQFF; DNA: TGTGCCAGCTCACGTAAACGGGACAGGTCCTACAATGAGCAGTTCTTC
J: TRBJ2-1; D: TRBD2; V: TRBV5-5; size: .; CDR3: CASSQMTSGSYNEQFF; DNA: TGTGCCAGCAGCCAAATGACTAGCGGGAGCTACAATGAGCAGTTCTTC
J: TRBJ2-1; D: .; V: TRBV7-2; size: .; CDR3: CASSLFGGQGVRNEQFF; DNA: TGTGCCAGCAGCCTCTTTGGGGGGCAAGGAGTCAGGAATGAGCAGTTCTTC
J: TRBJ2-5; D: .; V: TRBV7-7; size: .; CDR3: CASSPVGGTETQYF; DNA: TGTGCTAGCAGCCCGGTTGGGGGTACAGAGACCCAGTACTTC
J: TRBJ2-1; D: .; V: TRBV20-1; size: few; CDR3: CSARVSSGGNEQFF; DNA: TGCAGTGCTAGAGTGTCCTCCGGTGGGAATGAGCAGTTCTTC
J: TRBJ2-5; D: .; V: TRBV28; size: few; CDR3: CASSFGGAETQYF; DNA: TGTGCCAGCAGTTTCGGAGGGGCGGAGACCCAGTACTTC
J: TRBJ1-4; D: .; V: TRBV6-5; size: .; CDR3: CASSYQGGPSRTNEKLFF; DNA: TGTGCCAGCAGTTACCAGGGAGGGCCCTCCCGGACAAATGAAAAACTGTTTTTT
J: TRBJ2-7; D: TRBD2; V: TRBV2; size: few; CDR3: CASRVTTAGEQYF; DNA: TGTGCCAGCAGAGTTACAACAGCGGGGGAGCAGTACTTC
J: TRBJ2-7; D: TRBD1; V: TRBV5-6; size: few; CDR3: CASRPRDRGFYEQYF; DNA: TGTGCCAGCAGACCCAGGGACAGAGGCTTCTACGAGCAGTACTTC
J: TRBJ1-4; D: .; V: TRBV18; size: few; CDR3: CASSPGDEKLFF; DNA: TGTGCCAGCTCACCAGGGGATGAAAAACTGTTTTTT
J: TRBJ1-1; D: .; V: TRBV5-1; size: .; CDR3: CASSSAAMGVDDTEAFF; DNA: TGCGCCAGCAGCTCCGCCGCGATGGGGGTCGACGATACTGAAGCTTTCTTT
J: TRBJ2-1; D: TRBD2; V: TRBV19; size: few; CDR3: CASNRGIAGDGEQFF; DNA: TGTGCCAGTAACCGGGGGATAGCGGGAGACGGTGAGCAGTTCTTC
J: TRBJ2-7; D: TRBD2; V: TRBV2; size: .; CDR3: CASRSAGRDEQYF; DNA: TGTGCCAGCAGGTCGGCAGGGAGGGACGAGCAGTACTTC
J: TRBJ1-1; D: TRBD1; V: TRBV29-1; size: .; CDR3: CSAHPRGTEAFF; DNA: TGCAGCGCCCACCCCAGGGGGACTGAAGCTTTCTTT
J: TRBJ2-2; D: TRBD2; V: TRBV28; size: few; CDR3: CASSFAVGLDTTGELFF; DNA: TGTGCCAGCAGTTTCGCCGTTGGACTAGATACCACCGGGGAGCTGTTTTTT
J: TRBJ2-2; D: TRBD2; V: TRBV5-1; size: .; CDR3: CASRGAFRAGVPGELFF; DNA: TGCGCCAGCAGAGGGGCTTTCCGAGCGGGAGTCCCCGGGGAGCTGTTTTTT
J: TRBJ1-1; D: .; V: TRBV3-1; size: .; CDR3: CASSQQGTTEAFF; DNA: TGTGCCAGCAGCCAACAGGGGACCACTGAAGCTTTCTTT
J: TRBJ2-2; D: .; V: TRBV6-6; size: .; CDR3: CAVSPGVYTGELFF; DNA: TGTGCCGTCTCCCCGGGGGTCTACACCGGGGAGCTGTTTTTT
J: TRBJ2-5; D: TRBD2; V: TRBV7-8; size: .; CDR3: CASSLGTSGETQYF; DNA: TGTGCCAGCAGCTTAGGGACTAGCGGAGAGACCCAGTACTTC
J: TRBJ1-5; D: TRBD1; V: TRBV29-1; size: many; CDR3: CSVATGSNQPQHF; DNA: TGCAGCGTCGCGACAGGGAGCAATCAGCCCCAGCATTTT
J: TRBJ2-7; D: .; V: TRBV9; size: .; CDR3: CASSVGGIAYEQYF; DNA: TGTGCCAGCAGCGTAGGAGGTATAGCCTACGAGCAGTACTTC
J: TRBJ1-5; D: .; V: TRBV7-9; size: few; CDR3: CASSLLGYSNQPQHF; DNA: TGTGCCAGCAGCTTATTGGGTTACAGCAATCAGCCCCAGCATTTT
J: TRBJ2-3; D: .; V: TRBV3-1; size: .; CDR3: CASSYTPFTDTQYF; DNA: TGTGCCAGCAGCTACACGCCCTTCACAGATACGCAGTATTTT
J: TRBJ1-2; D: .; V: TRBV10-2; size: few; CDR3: CASSESPRDGYTF; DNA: TGCGCCAGCAGTGAGTCCCCCAGGGACGGCTACACCTTC
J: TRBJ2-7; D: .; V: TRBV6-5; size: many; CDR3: CASSPIAVLEEQYF; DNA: TGTGCCAGCAGTCCGATAGCAGTTCTGGAGGAGCAGTACTTC
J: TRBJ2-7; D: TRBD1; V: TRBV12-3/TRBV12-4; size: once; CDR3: CASSLTLRDRGIYEQYF; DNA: TGTGCCAGCAGTTTAACCTTAAGGGACAGGGGTATCTACGAGCAGTACTTC